This entry concerns a single TCR beta chain. The sample originates from a study of blood T cell repertoires in COVID-19. About the research overall: Samples came from the United States, Italy and Spain, spanning acute and convalescent COVID-19. PBMCs, B-cell-depleted T cells, or T cells were the source of the cDNA or gDNA that made up the material.

In the authors' methods: Reference gene primer amplification gave nucleated cell count estimates. The table came from immunoSEQ multiplex PCR; TCRdb's copy has only in-frame clones and leaves some out. V, J and clone size are those of that table, while D and trimming were read from the DNA. The data show just under 55,000 clones, more than 85% seen once. Between the trimmed V and J ends, which lost 2 bases and 0 bases, there was a span of 8 bases. CDR1 SEHNR and CDR2 FQNEAQ come from the germline V gene (reference sequence). This CDR3 is built from 14 residues. The chain employs TRBV7-9 and TRBJ2-7; D remains unclear. The sequence derives from a man aged 50-59 years with acute or convalescent COVID-19. The sample was peripheral blood. The DNA for the CDR3 is TGTGCCAGCAGCTTACTAGTCGGCTCCTACGAGCAGTACTTC. Its translation: CASSLLVGSYEQYF. The full variable domain, completed using reference TRBV7-9 and TRBJ2-7, is DTGVSQNPRHKITKRGQNVTFRCDPISEHNRLYWYRQTLGQGPEFLTYFQNEAQLEKSRLLSDRFSAERPKGSFSTLEIQRTEQGDSAMYLCASSLLVGSYEQYFGPGTRLTVT.